These 21 T cell receptor beta chains came from one sample sequenced in a study of a mutant IDH1 vaccine in newly diagnosed glioma. TCRdb keeps only in-frame clones here, not all; method: immunoSEQ multiplex PCR. The sample shows approximately 76,000 clones, about 91% of them seen only once. Their antigens remain unidentified. As to time point: week 5, during vaccination. Vaccine doses each comprised 300 ug of mutant IDH1 20-mer peptide, with topical imiquimod. This material consisted of PBMCs, taken from a glioma patient whose treatment included an IDH1 peptide vaccine. Receptors were obtained from a woman aged 45 to 65 with glioma.

This chain joins TRBV30 and TRBJ2-5; the D is unclear. Germline V gives CDR1 GTSNPN, CDR2 SVGIG (reference sequence). V lost 3 bases and J lost 5, with 16 bases in between. The CDR3 length is 14 residues. The CDR3, as DNA: TGTGCCTGGAGCCCCGGTCTAGGTGACGAGACCCAGTACTTC. Translating gives CAWSPGLGDETQYF.

V usage is TRBV6-5 and J usage is TRBJ2-7, with a possible D match to TRBD2 (6 bases). The CDR3 runs to 12 residues. CDR1 is MNHEY, CDR2 SVGAGI, per germline. The germline V and J ends were trimmed by 6 bases and 4 bases, with 10 bases remaining between them. This CDR3 is CASSGSGYEQYF. CDR3 coding DNA: TGTGCCAGCAGCGGGAGTGGGTACGAGCAGTACTTC.

The J gene is TRBJ1-5, the V gene TRBV10-2, with 12 bases identical to TRBD1. The germline V gene has CDR1 WSHSY and CDR2 SAAADI. After removal of 4 bases from V and 3 bases from J, the junction contained 7 bases not matched to a gene. CDR3 size: 17 residues. The CDR3 DNA reads as TGCGCCAGCAGTGGGGACAGGGGGCTAAAAAACAATCAGCCCCAGCATTTT. Protein sequence: CASSGDRGLKNNQPQHF.

V and J are TRBV5-6 and TRBJ1-2; 10 bases map to TRBD1. The CDR3 totals 15 residues. CDR1 and CDR2 (germline): SGHDT, YYEEEE. Unmatched junction bases numbered 7, after V lost 4 bases and J lost 4 bases. CDR3 DNA: TGTGCCAGCAGCGCGACAGGGGGCGGGAGCTATGGCTACACCTTC. Translation: CASSATGGGSYGYTF.

The chain uses TRBV6-5 and TRBJ2-7; a possible D gene is TRBD1 (6 bases). The germline V gene encodes CDR1 MNHEY and CDR2 SVGAGI. The V end lost 7 bases, the J end lost 3 bases, and 13 bases lay between the germline ends. This CDR3 has 13 amino acids. This CDR3 reads CASKLSGVYEQYF. CDR3 DNA: TGTGCCAGCAAGTTATCAGGGGTCTACGAGCAGTACTTC.

The chain is built from TRBV5-5 and TRBJ2-3; 9 bases align to TRBD2. V was pared by 4 bases and J by 5 bases, with 8 bases of the junction left unmatched. Germline values: CDR1 SGHKS, CDR2 YYEKEE (reference sequence). CDR3 length: 15 residues. CDR3 bases: TGTGCCAGCAGCCCGAGTGGCGGGAGGGAAGATACGCAGTATTTT. This gives the protein CASSPSGGREDTQYF.

This clone turned up a few times. V and J are TRBV6-5 and TRBJ1-5, with D unclear. CDR1 MNHEY and CDR2 SVGAGI come from the germline V gene. This CDR3 spans 13 amino acids. V shed 6 bases and J shed 1 base, with 7 bases lying between them. CDR3 nucleotide sequence: TGTGCCAGCAGCCAGAGGAGCAATCAGCCCCAGCATTTT. Translation: CASSQRSNQPQHF.

This clone occurred once. The chain couples TRBV12-2 to TRBJ2-7; no check of the table's D call, TRBD2, against the DNA was made. TRBV12-2 is described as a pseudogene. This CDR3 comprises 16 residues. This CDR3 reads CASRLCELAGSYEQYF. The CDR3, as DNA: TGTGCAAGTCGCTTATGTGAATTAGCGGGTTCCTACGAGCAGTACTTC.

The chain uses TRBV18 and TRBJ1-1; 9 nucleotides match TRBD1. The CDR3 is made up of 15 amino acids. J was trimmed by 2 bases and V by 6 bases; bases with no gene match: 7. CDR1 is KGHSH, CDR2 LQKENI, per germline. The CDR3 spells CASSRAGQGNTEAFF. The CDR3 coding sequence is TGTGCCAGCTCGAGGGCGGGACAGGGAAACACTGAAGCTTTCTTT.

This rearrangement joins TRBV27 to TRBJ2-2; D is unresolved. This CDR3 is built from 13 residues. With 5 bases removed from V and 7 bases from J, the gap between germline ends came to 11 bases. Germline CDR1 and CDR2: MNHEY and SMNVEV (reference sequence). CDR3: CASSPRIDGELFF. The DNA of the CDR3 is TGTGCCAGCAGTCCCCGGATCGACGGGGAGCTGTTTTTT.

V and J are TRBV6-4 and TRBJ1-2, with 11 bases identical to TRBD1. V dropped 5 bases and J dropped 4; count of bases not matched to a gene: 3. This CDR3 contains 14 residues. In germline, CDR1 is MRHNA, CDR2 SNTAGT. CDR3 loop: CASSRTGGGYGYTF. The CDR3 region has the DNA TGTGCCAGCAGTCGGACAGGGGGCGGCTATGGCTACACCTTC.

This sequence joins TRBV11-2 and TRBJ1-3; a weak D match, TRBD1 (6 bases). Per germline, CDR1 SGHAT and CDR2 FQNNGV. Trimming pared 3 bases from V and 3 bases from J, leaving 6 bases between. This CDR3 has 13 residues. CDR3 coding DNA: TGTGCCAGCAGCTTCAGGGGTGGAAACACCATATATTTT. Its translation: CASSFRGGNTIYF.

This chain connects TRBV27 to TRBJ2-1; D is uncertain. CDR1 MNHEY and CDR2 SMNVEV come from the germline V gene (reference sequence). With 0 bases removed from V and 0 bases from J, the gap between germline ends came to 6 bases. The CDR3 sequence is 15 residues long. The CDR3 loop reads CASSLSISSYNEQFF. In DNA form, the CDR3 reads TGTGCCAGCAGTTTATCTATAAGCTCCTACAATGAGCAGTTCTTC.

The chain is built from TRBV7-8 and TRBJ1-2, with 7 positions matching TRBD1. Germline CDR1 reads SGHVS; CDR2 reads FQNEAQ. Trimming cost V 3 bases and J 8 bases; bases outside gene matches: 3. The CDR3 extends over 12 amino acids. As DNA, the CDR3 is TGTGCCAGCAGCTTCACAGGGGACGGCTACACCTTC. It translates to CASSFTGDGYTF.

CDR3 sequence: CATQGLAGGFYEQYF. CDR3 nucleotides: TGTGCCACCCAGGGACTAGCGGGAGGTTTCTACGAGCAGTACTTC. V gene TRBV19 combines with J gene TRBJ2-7, with 15 bases fitting TRBD2. V shed 10 bases, J shed 3 bases, and the junction held 7 bases outside the gene matches. The CDR3 contains 15 residues. CDR1 is LNHDA, CDR2 SQIVND, per germline (reference sequence). Combining the CDR3 with reference TRBV19 and TRBJ2-7 gives the whole variable domain DGGITQSPKYLFRKEGQNVTLSCEQNLNHDAMYWYRQDPGQGLRLIYYSQIVNDFQKGDIAEGYSVSREKKESFPLTVTSAQKNPTAFYLCATQGLAGGFYEQYFGPGTRLTVT.

The chain has TRBV29-1 and TRBJ1-2; no clear D. CDR1 is SQVTM, CDR2 ANQGSEA, per germline. This CDR3 has 13 residues. V lost 2 bases, J lost 4 bases, and 11 bases lay in between. CDR3 sequence (DNA): TGCAGCGTTGAATCCACAGACCGCTATGGCTACACCTTC. Translating it yields CSVESTDRYGYTF.

The chain combines TRBV19 with TRBJ2-7; D is unclear. The CDR3 has 13 residues. Trimming took 6 bases from V and 0 from J, leaving 9 bases between them. Germline V CDR1 and CDR2: LNHDA, SQIVND (reference sequence). The DNA for the CDR3 is TGTGCCAGTAGCCACGATAGCTCCTACGAGCAGTACTTC. Its translation is CASSHDSSYEQYF.

This clone was recorded only once. V and J are TRBV7-9 and TRBJ2-7; D call uncertain. V was trimmed by 1 base and J by 0 bases, leaving 4 bases between them. Germline V gives CDR1 SEHNR, CDR2 FQNEAQ (reference sequence). This CDR3 has 13 residues. For the CDR3, the DNA is TGTGCCAGCAGCTTAGAATACTCCTACGAGCAGTACTTC. This encodes CASSLEYSYEQYF.

The genes are TRBV6-1 and TRBJ1-5; D possibly corresponds to TRBD1 (5 bases). The CDR3 has 14 amino acids. Trimming took off 7 bases at V and 9 bases at J, with 19 bases between the two ends. CDR1 is MNHNS and CDR2 is SASEGT in the germline V gene. CDR3 nucleotides: TGTGCCAGCAATCACAACGGGGGGGTTCGGCCCCAGCATTTT. Amino acid sequence: CASNHNGGVRPQHF.

The rearrangement joins TRBV30 to TRBJ2-7; D not certain. CDR1 and CDR2 from the germline V gene are GTSNPN and SVGIG (reference sequence). With 1 base removed from V and 10 bases from J, the gap between germline ends came to 14 bases. This CDR3 contains 12 residues. DNA of the CDR3: TGTGCCTGGAGTGAGTCCCCGACCACCCAGTACTTC. Its protein product is CAWSESPTTQYF.

This rearrangement joins TRBV7-9 to TRBJ2-1; TRBD2 matches 9 bases. Germline CDR1 and CDR2: SEHNR and FQNEAQ (reference sequence). V dropped 8 bases and J dropped 7; count of bases not matched to a gene: 12. This CDR3 has 15 amino acids. The CDR3: CASPAGGPLGNEQFF. In DNA, the CDR3 is TGTGCCAGCCCAGCGGGAGGACCTCTCGGGAATGAGCAGTTCTTC. The whole variable domain, filled in from reference TRBV7-9 and TRBJ2-1, reads DTGVSQNPRHKITKRGQNVTFRCDPISEHNRLYWYRQTLGQGPEFLTYFQNEAQLEKSRLLSDRFSAERPKGSFSTLEIQRTEQGDSAMYLCASPAGGPLGNEQFFGPGTRLTVL.